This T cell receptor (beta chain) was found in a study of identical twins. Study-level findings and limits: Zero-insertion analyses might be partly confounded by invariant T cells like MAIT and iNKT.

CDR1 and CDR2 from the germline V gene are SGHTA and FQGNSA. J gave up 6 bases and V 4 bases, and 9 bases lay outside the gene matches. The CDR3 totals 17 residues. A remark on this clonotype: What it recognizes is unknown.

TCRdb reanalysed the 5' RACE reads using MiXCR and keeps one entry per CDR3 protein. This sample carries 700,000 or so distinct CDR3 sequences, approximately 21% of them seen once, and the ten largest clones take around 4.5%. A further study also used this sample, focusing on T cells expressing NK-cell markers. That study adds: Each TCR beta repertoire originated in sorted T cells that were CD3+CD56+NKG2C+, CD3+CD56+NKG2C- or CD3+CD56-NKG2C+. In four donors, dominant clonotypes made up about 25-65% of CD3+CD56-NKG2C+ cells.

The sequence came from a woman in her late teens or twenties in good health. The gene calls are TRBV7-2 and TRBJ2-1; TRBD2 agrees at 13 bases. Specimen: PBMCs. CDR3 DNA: TGTGCCAGCAGCTCACGGACTAGCGGGGGTCTCGGCAATGAGCAGTTCTTC. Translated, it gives CASSSRTSGGLGNEQFF.